This T cell receptor beta chain was obtained from a study of T cell changes during pregnancy in multiple sclerosis. There are 12 residues in the CDR3. Between the trimmed V and J ends, which lost 2 bases and 12 bases, there was a span of 11 bases. CDR1 and CDR2 (germline): MDHEN, SYDVKM. This table comes from immunoSEQ multiplex PCR, and its TCRdb copy is limited to in-frame clones, with some not included. Of around 56,000 clones in the sample, approximately 91% were seen once. The source of this sequence is a female donor with multiple sclerosis, enrolled in a pregnancy study. The sequenced sample was CD4+ T cells from peripheral blood mononuclear cells, obtained in the first trimester of pregnancy. The chain links TRBV28 to TRBJ2-1, with TRBD2 as a possible D gene (5 bases). DNA of the CDR3: TGTGCCAGCAGTTTACGGAGGTCCGGGCAGTTCTTC. This encodes CASSLRRSGQFF.